This TCR beta chain derives from a study of human T cells and chemical hapten exposure. This clonotype was counted only a few times. Trimming cost V 7 bases and J 9 bases; bases outside gene matches: 13. Per the germline V gene, CDR1 is LNHDA and CDR2 is SQIVND (reference sequence). This CDR3 is 14 amino acids long. TCRdb called the RACE reads again in MiXCR, with one record for every CDR3 protein. The sample consists of roughly 130,000 distinct CDR3 sequences, approximately 10% of them appearing once. Time point described: patch test 3, about 24 weeks after DPC sensitization. Treatment here: therapeutic diphenylcyclopropenone sensitization with weekly scalp DPC.

The chain couples TRBV19 to TRBJ2-7, with 9 bases lining up with TRBD1. The source of this sequence is a woman between 45 and 65 years old with alopecia areata. Some clones in this sample may be carry-over from other donors' samples. The sample here was whole blood, taken in connection with sensitization to the hapten diphenylcyclopropenone (DPC). This chain's CDR3 is CASTSRQGEVVQYF. CDR3 in DNA: TGTGCCAGTACCTCCCGACAGGGGGAGGTCGTGCAGTACTTC. The entire variable domain, with the rest obtained from reference TRBV19 and TRBJ2-7, is as follows: DGGITQSPKYLFRKEGQNVTLSCEQNLNHDAMYWYRQDPGQGLRLIYYSQIVNDFQKGDIAEGYSVSREKKESFPLTVTSAQKNPTAFYLCASTSRQGEVVQYFGPGTRLTVT.